This T cell receptor beta chain was documented in a study of blood T cell repertoires in COVID-19. Trimming took off 3 bases at V and 5 bases at J, with 13 bases between the two ends. This CDR3 is built from 15 residues. CDR1 is KGHSH, CDR2 LQKENI, per germline. Using immunoSEQ multiplex PCR, the repertoire was profiled, and TCRdb retains in-frame clones only, with some absent. The profile shows 200,000 to 300,000 clones, around 87% of them singletons. Sequencing was carried out using peripheral blood. The receptor was isolated from a woman in her 70s with active or convalescent COVID-19. The rearrangement uses TRBV18 and TRBJ1-4; no definite D call. The CDR3 protein is CASSPRQLLNEKLFF. The CDR3 DNA is TGTGCCAGCTCACCGAGACAACTCCTGAATGAAAAACTGTTTTTT. Supplemented by reference TRBV18 and TRBJ1-4, the full variable domain reads NAGVMQNPRHLVRRRGQEARLRCSPMKGHSHVYWYRQLPEEGLKFMVYLQKENIIDESGMPKERFSAEFPKEGPSILRIQQVVRGDSAAYFCASSPRQLLNEKLFFGSGTQLSVL.